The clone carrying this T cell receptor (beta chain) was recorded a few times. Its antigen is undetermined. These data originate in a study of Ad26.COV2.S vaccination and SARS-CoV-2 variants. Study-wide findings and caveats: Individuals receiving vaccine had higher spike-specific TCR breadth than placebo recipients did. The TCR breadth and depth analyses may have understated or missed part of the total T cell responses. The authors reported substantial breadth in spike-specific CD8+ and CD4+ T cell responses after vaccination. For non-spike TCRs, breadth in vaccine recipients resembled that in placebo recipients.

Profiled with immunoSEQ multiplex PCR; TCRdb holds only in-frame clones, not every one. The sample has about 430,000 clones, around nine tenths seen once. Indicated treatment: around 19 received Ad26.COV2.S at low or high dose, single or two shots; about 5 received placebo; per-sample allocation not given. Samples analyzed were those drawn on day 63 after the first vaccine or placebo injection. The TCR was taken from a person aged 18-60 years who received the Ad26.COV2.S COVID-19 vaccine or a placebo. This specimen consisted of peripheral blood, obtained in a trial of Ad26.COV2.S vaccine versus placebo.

Here the CDR3 reads CASSDFGQRGETQYF. CDR3 in DNA: TGTGCCAGCAGTGACTTCGGACAGCGGGGAGAGACCCAGTACTTC. The chain employs TRBV2 and TRBJ2-5; the D gene is possibly TRBD2 (7 bases). CDR1 and CDR2 (germline): SNHLY, FYNNEI. The germline V and J ends were trimmed by 3 bases and 4 bases, with 15 bases remaining between them. The length of the CDR3 is 15 residues. The whole variable domain, remainder taken from reference TRBV2 and TRBJ2-5, is EPEVTQTPSHQVTQMGQEVILRCVPISNHLYFYWYRQILGQKVEFLVSFYNNEISEKSEIFDDQFSVERPDGSNFTLKIRSTKLEDSAMYFCASSDFGQRGETQYFGPGTRLLVL.